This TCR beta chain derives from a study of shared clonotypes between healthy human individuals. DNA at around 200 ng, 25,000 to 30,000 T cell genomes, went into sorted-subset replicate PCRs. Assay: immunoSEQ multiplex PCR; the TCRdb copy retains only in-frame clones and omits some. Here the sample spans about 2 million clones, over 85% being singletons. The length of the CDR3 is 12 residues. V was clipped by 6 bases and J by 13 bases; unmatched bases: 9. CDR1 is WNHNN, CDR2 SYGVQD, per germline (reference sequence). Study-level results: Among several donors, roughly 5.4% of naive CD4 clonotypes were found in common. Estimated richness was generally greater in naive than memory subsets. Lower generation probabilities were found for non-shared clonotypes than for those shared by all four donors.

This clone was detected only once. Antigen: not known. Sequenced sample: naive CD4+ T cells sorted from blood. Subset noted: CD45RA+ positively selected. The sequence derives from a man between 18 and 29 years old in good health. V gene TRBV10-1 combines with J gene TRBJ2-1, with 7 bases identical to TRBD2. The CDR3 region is CASSDKSGIQFF. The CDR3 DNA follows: TGCGCCAGCAGCGATAAGAGCGGGATTCAGTTCTTC.